A selection of T cell receptor beta chains follows, all from one sample in a study of shared clonotypes between healthy human individuals. Generated by immunoSEQ multiplex PCR, the TCRdb table keeps only in-frame clones and is missing some. The sample yields about 330,000 clones, 74% seen once. The sample taken for sequencing was memory CD4+ T cells sorted from blood. These receptors were taken from a young man in good health. The CDR3 runs from the conserved cysteine through the conserved F or W. D genes are given only for firm matches. A row's size may be missing; if present it is once, few, many or a size class.

once,-,TRBV7-2,TRBJ2-7,TGTGCCAGCAGCTTATCTCAGGGCCCCTACGAGCAGTACTTC,CASSLSQGPYEQYF
once,-,TRBV4-3,TRBJ1-5,TGCGCCAGCAGCCAAGAACCATTAGCCACTCAGCCCCAGCATTTT,CASSQEPLATQPQHF
-,-,TRBV4-2,TRBJ2-1,TGTGCCAGCAGCCAAGAGGCAGCGGGCGCCTACAATGAGCAGTTCTTC,CASSQEAAGAYNEQFF
-,-,TRBV4-3,TRBJ2-7,TGCGCCAGCAGCCAAGGTCCGGCGAGCTCCTACGAGCAGTACTTC,CASSQGPASSYEQYF
-,-,TRBV5-1,TRBJ2-2,TGCGCCAGCAGCTTGGCCGAGAAGAACACCGGGGAGCTGTTTTTT,CASSLAEKNTGELFF
-,-,TRBV5-1,TRBJ2-3,TGCGCCAGCAGCTTGGAACTAAAGGTGGATACGCAGTATTTT,CASSLELKVDTQYF
once,-,TRBV5-1,TRBJ1-3,TGCGCCAGCAGCTTGGGGCAGGGTGGAAACACCATATATTTT,CASSLGQGGNTIYF
-,-,TRBV28,TRBJ1-5,TGTGCCAGCAGAATAAGGGAGGGCCAGCCCCAGCATTTT,CASRIREGQPQHF
few,TRBD1,TRBV18,TRBJ2-5,TGTGCCAGCTCACCCAACAGGGGCAAAGAGACCCAGTACTTC,CASSPNRGKETQYF
few,-,TRBV29-1,TRBJ2-1,TGCAGCGTTGAAGTTTTAGGGGGAGCCCACAATGAGCAGTTCTTC,CSVEVLGGAHNEQFF
-,-,TRBV20-1,TRBJ2-7,TGCAGTGCTCCTTTGAAGGGCGAGCAGTACTTC,CSAPLKGEQYF
-,-,TRBV9,TRBJ2-3,TGTGCCAGCAGCGTATTGGCAGGGGGCACAGATACGCAGTATTTT,CASSVLAGGTDTQYF
-,-,TRBV7-2,TRBJ2-1,TGTGCCAGCAGCCCGCCCTTAGGGTATGAGCAGTTCTTC,CASSPPLGYEQFF
-,TRBD1,TRBV14,TRBJ1-2,TGTGCCAGCAGGAGGACAGGGGAGGATGGCTACACCTTC,CASRRTGEDGYTF
once,-,TRBV11-2,TRBJ1-1,TGTGCCAGCAGCTTATTTGGCACTGAAGCTTTCTTT,CASSLFGTEAFF
-,-,TRBV15,TRBJ2-2,TGTGCCACCAGCAAACCCGACAGGCTGGACGGGGAGCTGTTTTTT,CATSKPDRLDGELFF
-,-,TRBV11-2,TRBJ2-5,TGTGCCAGCTCCCGAAACCAAGAGACCCAGTACTTC,CASSRNQETQYF
-,TRBD2,TRBV7-8,TRBJ2-1,TGTGCCAGCAGCTTAGTGTCTAGCGGCCACAATGAGCAGTTCTTC,CASSLVSSGHNEQFF
-,TRBD1,TRBV11-2,TRBJ1-2,TGTGCCAGCAGCCCTACGAGGGGGCGGGATGGCTACACCTTC,CASSPTRGRDGYTF
-,TRBD2,TRBV4-1,TRBJ2-5,TGCGCCAGCAGCCAAGGGACTAGCGGGAGGCGCCTCCAAGAGACCCAGTACTTC,CASSQGTSGRRLQETQYF
-,-,TRBV11-3,TRBJ2-2,TGTGCCAGCAGCTATTCCGGGGAGCTGTTTTTT,CASSYSGELFF
once,-,TRBV15,TRBJ2-2,TGTGCCACCAGCAGAGGATACGCTGGGGAGCTGTTTTTT,CATSRGYAGELFF
-,-,TRBV7-2,TRBJ2-6,TGTGCCAGCAGCCCCCCCGGGGCCAACGTCCTGACTTTC,CASSPPGANVLTF
few,-,TRBV2,TRBJ2-5,TGTGCCAGCAGTCCTGGACAAAGTCGGGGTGCCCAGTACTTC,CASSPGQSRGAQYF
-,-,TRBV7-2,TRBJ2-1,TGTGCCAGCAGTTCCAACTCTAGAAGGGGGAATGAGCAGTTCTTC,CASSSNSRRGNEQFF
few,TRBD2,TRBV11-2,TRBJ2-5,TGTGCCAGCAGCCCATCTCGCCGGGGAGCGGGAAGGAGGGAGACCCAGTACTTC,CASSPSRRGAGRRETQYF
-,-,TRBV6-5,TRBJ2-7,TGTGCCAGCAGTTGGAGGAGGCCCGGGTACGAGCAGTACTTC,CASSWRRPGYEQYF
-,-,TRBV5-4,TRBJ2-3,TGTGCCAGCAGCTTGGGCGGGACTGTGGCGGGAGATACGCAGTATTTT,CASSLGGTVAGDTQYF